A selection of T cell receptor beta chains follows, all from one sample in a study of blood T cells in healthy people across ages. TCRdb ran MiXCR on the 5' RACE reads and lists one entry per CDR3 protein. This sample has 900,000 to 950,000 distinct CDR3 sequences; almost 30% occur once, and the top ten carry more than 8.5%. These data were also reused for a study on T cells of mothers and their children.

The sequenced material came from blood. The receptors were sampled from a woman in her forties in good health. Both conserved end residues are part of each CDR3. The D gene is left open where the match is weak. The size entry is marked missing in some rows and otherwise reads once, few, many or a size class.

>TRBJ1-1|-|-|TRBV7-9
TGTGCCAGCAGCTTAGGGGCAGGGCTCCACACTGAAGCTTTCTTT
CASSLGAGLHTEAFF
>TRBJ2-1|many|TRBD2|TRBV5-1
TGCGCCAGCAGCTTGGGGCGGGGGGGCGCGACTGAGCAGTTCTTC
CASSLGRGGATEQFF
>TRBJ1-2|-|-|TRBV9
TGTGCCAGCAGCGTAATCCGGGACAAGGATGGCTACACCTTC
CASSVIRDKDGYTF
>TRBJ1-1|-|-|TRBV5-1
TGCGCCAGCAGCCACCATCTAGAGTCGGAGAACACTGAAGCTTTCTTT
CASSHHLESENTEAFF
>TRBJ2-7|-|-|TRBV20-1
TGCAGTGCCGGTCGTGCACCCTCCTACGAGCAGTACTTC
CSAGRAPSYEQYF
>TRBJ1-4|many|-|TRBV7-2
TGTGCCAGCAGCCCCGGGACACAGGGCCCTAATGAAAAACTGTTTTTT
CASSPGTQGPNEKLFF
>TRBJ2-7|-|-|TRBV21-1
TGTGCCAGCAGCAACGGGCGGGTTTTTTCCTACGAGCAGTACTTC
CASSNGRVFSYEQYF
>TRBJ2-7|few|TRBD2|TRBV11-3
TGTGCCAGCAGCCCCGGGGGGGGCCTCGAGCAGTACTTC
CASSPGGGLEQYF
>TRBJ2-3|many|TRBD2|TRBV11-2
TGTGCCAGCAGCACCGGACTAGCGAGCACAGATACGCAGTATTTT
CASSTGLASTDTQYF
>TRBJ2-7|many|-|TRBV7-8
TGTGCCAGCAGCTTATCGGGGGCCTCCTACGAGCAGTACTTC
CASSLSGASYEQYF
>TRBJ1-5|-|-|TRBV12-3/TRBV12-4
TGTGCCAGCACCATGGGGGGAGGGCAGCCCCAGCATTTT
CASTMGGGQPQHF
>TRBJ2-7|many|-|TRBV4-3
TGCGCCAGCAGCCAAGATCCGAGACAAGCCTACGAGCAGTACTTC
CASSQDPRQAYEQYF
>TRBJ1-1|few|-|TRBV28
TGTGCCAGCAGTTTATCCCTTACCCTACATGTAAACACTGAAGCTTTCTTT
CASSLSLTLHVNTEAFF
>TRBJ2-7|-|TRBD2|TRBV3-1
TGTGCCGGCAGTCTACTACTAGCGGGGATTACCTACGAGCAGTACTTC
CAGSLLLAGITYEQYF
>TRBJ1-5|-|-|TRBV9
TGTGCCAGCAGCGCTCCCGGAGTGTACAATCAGCCCCAGCATTTT
CASSAPGVYNQPQHF
>TRBJ1-1|many|-|TRBV6-6
TGTGCCAGCAGTCATACAGCTGTCACTGAAGCTTTCTTT
CASSHTAVTEAFF
>TRBJ2-6|-|-|TRBV4-1
TGCGCCAGCAGCCCGACCGGGACTCCTTTCTCTGGGGCCAACGTCCTGACTTTC
CASSPTGTPFSGANVLTF
>TRBJ2-1|-|TRBD2|TRBV14
TGTGCCAGCAGCCAAGATTTTATGCCTAGCGGAGAGCAGTTCTTC
CASSQDFMPSGEQFF
>TRBJ2-3|-|-|TRBV24-1
TGTGCCACCAGTGAAACAGGGAAGACAGATACGCAGTATTTT
CATSETGKTDTQYF
>TRBJ1-2|many|-|TRBV3-1
TGTGCCAGCAGCCCCTTAGGGGCGAACTATGGCTACACCTTC
CASSPLGANYGYTF
>TRBJ2-7|-|TRBD1|TRBV5-1
TGCGCCAGCACGGGGACAGCTATCTACGAGCAGTACTTC
CASTGTAIYEQYF
>TRBJ1-1|few|TRBD1|TRBV7-9
TGTGCCAGCAGAATAAGGGGCCTGAAAGGGGGCGGCACTGAAGCTTTCTTT
CASRIRGLKGGGTEAFF
>TRBJ2-6|many|-|TRBV29-1
TGCAGCGTTTCGGCTACCTCTGGGGCCAACGTCCTGACTTTC
CSVSATSGANVLTF
>TRBJ2-5|many|-|TRBV6-6
TGTGCCAGCAGTTACTCGGTGGGGGTACGGACGCAAGAGACCCAGTACTTC
CASSYSVGVRTQETQYF
>TRBJ2-1|many|TRBD2|TRBV4-2
TGTGCCAGCAGCCAAGATTTGCTAGCGGGGGGGAAATACAATGAGCAGTTCTTC
CASSQDLLAGGKYNEQFF
>TRBJ1-2|few|TRBD1|TRBV3-1
TGTGCCAGCAGCCCCCCCCGCAACAGGGGGGACTATGGCTACACCTTC
CASSPPRNRGDYGYTF
>TRBJ2-7|-|TRBD1|TRBV20-1
TGCAGTGCTAGAGTCGACAGGAAGGGGGCCTCCTACGAGCAGTACTTC
CSARVDRKGASYEQYF
>TRBJ2-4|-|-|TRBV7-6
TGTGCCAGCAGCGAACTTACCGGGGGCATCGTATATGAGCAGTACTTC
CASSELTGGIVYEQYF
>TRBJ2-5|-|TRBD2|TRBV2
TGTGCCAGCAGTCTAGCGGGGGAGCACCAAGAGACCCAGTACTTC
CASSLAGEHQETQYF
>TRBJ2-3|-|-|TRBV3-1
TGTGCCAGCAGCCTCGAGGATAGGACGAGCACAGATACGCAGTATTTT
CASSLEDRTSTDTQYF
>TRBJ1-1|few|-|TRBV5-1
TGCGCCAGCAGCTTGAGGGACGGGGGCACTGAAGCTTTCTTT
CASSLRDGGTEAFF
>TRBJ2-7|-|-|TRBV27
TGTGCCAGCAGTTATAGCGCCTACTACGAGCAGTACTTC
CASSYSAYYEQYF
>TRBJ2-1|-|-|TRBV28
TGTGCCAGCAGTTTGGCCCAAAGTCCCTACAATGAGCAGTTCTTC
CASSLAQSPYNEQFF
>TRBJ1-4|-|-|TRBV28
TGTGCCAGCCGCCTAGGGGGTAGAGCAACTGAAAAACTGTTTTTT
CASRLGGRATEKLFF